The present T cell receptor beta chain was sequenced within a study of blood T cell repertoires in COVID-19. Study-wide background: PBMCs, B-cell-depleted T cells, or T cells provided the cDNA or gDNA that made up the material.

Per the study methods: Estimation of nucleated cell counts was performed using reference gene primer amplification. The table came from immunoSEQ multiplex PCR; TCRdb's copy has only in-frame clones and leaves some out. D and trimming were read from the DNA, whereas the V and J calls and clone size are those reported in that table. The repertoire includes roughly 380,000 clones, approximately 90% of them detected once, and about 1.6% sits in the top ten. Patients at the Seattle site were enrolled during active infection and followed longitudinally. Germline values: CDR1 SGHRS, CDR2 YFSETQ. CDR3 length: 15 residues. Trimming removed 6 bases from V and 8 bases from J; junction bases left unmatched: 7.

Sequenced sample: peripheral blood. This rearrangement joins TRBV5-1 to TRBJ2-1, with TRBD2 matching over 14 bases. The receptor was derived from a woman between 40 and 55 years old with COVID-19, enrolled during active disease. The CDR3 loop is CASTTSGRAADEQFF. The CDR3 DNA sequence: TGCGCCAGCACGACTAGCGGGAGGGCTGCCGATGAGCAGTTCTTC.